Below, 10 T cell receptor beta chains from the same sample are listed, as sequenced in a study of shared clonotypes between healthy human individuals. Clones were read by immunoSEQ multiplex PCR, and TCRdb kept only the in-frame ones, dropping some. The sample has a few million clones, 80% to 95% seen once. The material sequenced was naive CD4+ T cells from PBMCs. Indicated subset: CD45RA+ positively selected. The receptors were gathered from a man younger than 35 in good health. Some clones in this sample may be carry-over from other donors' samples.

The CDR3 nucleotides are TGTGCCAGCAGTACCATAGCGGGAGGGACTGAGCAGTTCTTC. Translated, it gives CASSTIAGGTEQFF. The chain is built from TRBV28 and TRBJ2-1; 11 nucleotides agree with TRBD2. Germline assignment: CDR1 MDHEN and CDR2 SYDVKM. V lost 5 bases to trimming and J lost 9 bases; unmatched junction nucleotides: 6. This CDR3 contains 14 residues.

The DNA of the CDR3 is TGCAGCGTTGTTGGCGGGGGGTGGGCCAAAAACATTCAGTACTTC. Protein product: CSVVGGGWAKNIQYF. The chain recombines TRBV29-1 with TRBJ2-4, with 8 bases matching TRBD2. Trimming cost V 4 bases and J 1 base; bases outside gene matches: 6. CDR1 is SQVTM, CDR2 ANQGSEA, per germline. The CDR3 runs 15 residues.

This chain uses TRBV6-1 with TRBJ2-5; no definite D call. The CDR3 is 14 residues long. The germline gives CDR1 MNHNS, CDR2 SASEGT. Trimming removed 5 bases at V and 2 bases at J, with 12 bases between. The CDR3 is CASSLSRDQETQYF. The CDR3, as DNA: TGTGCCAGCAGTCTCTCTAGGGATCAAGAGACCCAGTACTTC.

Written as DNA, the CDR3 is TGTGCCAGCAGTGCCTCGGGACACCAATTCTATGGCTACACCTTC. Protein product: CASSASGHQFYGYTF. The chain has TRBV2 and TRBJ1-2, with a weak D call TRBD1 (6 bases). The CDR3 consists of 15 residues. The V and J ends lost 4 bases and 4 bases respectively, with 16 bases between them. From germline, CDR1 is SNHLY and CDR2 FYNNEI.

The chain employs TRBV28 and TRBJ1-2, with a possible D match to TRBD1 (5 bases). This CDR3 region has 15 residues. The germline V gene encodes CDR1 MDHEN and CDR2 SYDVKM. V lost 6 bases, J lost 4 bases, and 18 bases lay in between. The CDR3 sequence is CASRRIEGFSYGYTF. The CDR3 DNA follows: TGTGCCAGCAGACGTATAGAGGGGTTCTCCTATGGCTACACCTTC.

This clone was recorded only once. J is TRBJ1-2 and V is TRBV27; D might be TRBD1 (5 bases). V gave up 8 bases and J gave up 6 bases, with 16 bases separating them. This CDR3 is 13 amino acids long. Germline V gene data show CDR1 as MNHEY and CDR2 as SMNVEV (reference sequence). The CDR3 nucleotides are TGTGCCAGCCCCACGGGGCCAGGCGATGGCTACACCTTC. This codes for CASPTGPGDGYTF.

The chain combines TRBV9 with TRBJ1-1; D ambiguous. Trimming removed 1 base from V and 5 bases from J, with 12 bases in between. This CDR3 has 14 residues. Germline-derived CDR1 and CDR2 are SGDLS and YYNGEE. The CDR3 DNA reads TGTGCCAGCAGCGTACTACCGGGTCTAACTGAAGCTTTCTTT. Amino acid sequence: CASSVLPGLTEAFF.

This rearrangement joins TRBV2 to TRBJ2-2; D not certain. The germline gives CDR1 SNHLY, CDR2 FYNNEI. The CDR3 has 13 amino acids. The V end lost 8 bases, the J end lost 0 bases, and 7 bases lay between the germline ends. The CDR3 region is CASPTTNTGELFF. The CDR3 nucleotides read TGTGCCAGCCCGACAACGAACACCGGGGAGCTGTTTTTT.

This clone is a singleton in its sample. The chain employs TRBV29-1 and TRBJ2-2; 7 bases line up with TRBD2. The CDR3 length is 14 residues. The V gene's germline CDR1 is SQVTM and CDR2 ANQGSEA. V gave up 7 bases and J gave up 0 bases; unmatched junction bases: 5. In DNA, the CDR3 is TGCAGCGCAGAGGGGAGGGCGAACACCGGGGAGCTGTTTTTT. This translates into CSAEGRANTGELFF.

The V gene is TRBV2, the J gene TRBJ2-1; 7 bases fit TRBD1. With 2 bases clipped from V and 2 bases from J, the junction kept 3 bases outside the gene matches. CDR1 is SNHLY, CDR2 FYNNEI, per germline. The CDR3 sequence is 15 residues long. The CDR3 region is CASSETGVAYNEQFF. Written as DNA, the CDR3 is TGTGCCAGCAGTGAAACAGGGGTGGCCTACAATGAGCAGTTCTTC.